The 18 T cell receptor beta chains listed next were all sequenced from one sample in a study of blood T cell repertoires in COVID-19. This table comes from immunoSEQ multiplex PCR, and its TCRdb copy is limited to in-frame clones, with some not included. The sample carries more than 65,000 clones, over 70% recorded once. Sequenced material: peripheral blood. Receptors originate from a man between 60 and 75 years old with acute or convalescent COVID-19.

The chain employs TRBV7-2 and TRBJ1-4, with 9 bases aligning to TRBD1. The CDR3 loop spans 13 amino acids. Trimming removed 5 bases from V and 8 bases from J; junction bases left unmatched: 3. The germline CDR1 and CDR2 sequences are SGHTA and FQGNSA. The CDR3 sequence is CASSTDRGEKLFF. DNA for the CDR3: TGTGCCAGCAGCACGGACAGGGGCGAAAAACTGTTTTTT.

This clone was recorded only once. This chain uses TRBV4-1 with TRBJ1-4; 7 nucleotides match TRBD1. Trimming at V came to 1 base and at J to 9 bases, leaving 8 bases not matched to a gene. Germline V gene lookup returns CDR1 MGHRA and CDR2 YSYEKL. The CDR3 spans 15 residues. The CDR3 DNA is TGCGCCAGCAGCCAAGCTTCCGGGACAGTCAAAAAACTGTTTTTT. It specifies CASSQASGTVKKLFF.

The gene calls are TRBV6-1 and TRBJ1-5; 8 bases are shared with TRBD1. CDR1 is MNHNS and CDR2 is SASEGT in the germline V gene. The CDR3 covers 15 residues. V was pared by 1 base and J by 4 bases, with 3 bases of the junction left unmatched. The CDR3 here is CASSEVTGGNQPQHF. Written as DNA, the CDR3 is TGTGCCAGCAGTGAAGTAACAGGGGGGAATCAGCCCCAGCATTTT.

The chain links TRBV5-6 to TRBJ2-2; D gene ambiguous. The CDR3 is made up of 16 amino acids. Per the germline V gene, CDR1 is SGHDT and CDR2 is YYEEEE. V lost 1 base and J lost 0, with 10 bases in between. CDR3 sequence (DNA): TGTGCCAGCAGCTTGCGACTTTCCGCGAACACCGGGGAGCTGTTTTTT. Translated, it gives CASSLRLSANTGELFF.

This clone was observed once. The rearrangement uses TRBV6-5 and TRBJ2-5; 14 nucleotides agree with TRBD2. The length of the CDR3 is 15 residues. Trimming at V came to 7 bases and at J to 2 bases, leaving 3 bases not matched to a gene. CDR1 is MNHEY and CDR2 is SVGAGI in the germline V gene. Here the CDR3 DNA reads TGTGCCAGCAACGGACTAGCGGGGGGACAAGAGACCCAGTACTTC. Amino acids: CASNGLAGGQETQYF.

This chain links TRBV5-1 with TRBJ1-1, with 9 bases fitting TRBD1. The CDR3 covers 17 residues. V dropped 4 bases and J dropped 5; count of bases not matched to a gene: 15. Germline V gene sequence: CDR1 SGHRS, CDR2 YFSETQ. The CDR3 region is CASSAPNLQGAGTEAFF. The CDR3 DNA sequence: TGCGCCAGCAGCGCCCCTAACCTACAGGGGGCTGGTACTGAAGCTTTCTTT. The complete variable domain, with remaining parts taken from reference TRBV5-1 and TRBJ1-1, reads KAGVTQTPRYLIKTRGQQVTLSCSPISGHRSVSWYQQTPGQGLQFLFEYFSETQRNKGNFPGRFSGRQFSNSRSEMNVSTLELGDSALYLCASSAPNLQGAGTEAFFGQGTRLTVV.

DNA for the CDR3: TGTGCCAGCTCATCCAACAATCAGCCCCAGCATTTT. As protein: CASSSNNQPQHF. This chain links TRBV18 with TRBJ1-5; D not resolved. Germline V gene sequence: CDR1 KGHSH, CDR2 LQKENI. This CDR3 has 12 amino acids. Trimming removed 5 bases from V and 3 bases from J, with 5 bases in between.

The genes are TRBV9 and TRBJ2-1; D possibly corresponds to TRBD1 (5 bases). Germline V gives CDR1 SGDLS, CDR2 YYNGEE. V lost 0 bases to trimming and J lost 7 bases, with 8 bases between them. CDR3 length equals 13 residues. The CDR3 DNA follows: TGTGCCAGCAGCGTAGCTACAGGTAATGAGCAGTTCTTC. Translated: CASSVATGNEQFF.

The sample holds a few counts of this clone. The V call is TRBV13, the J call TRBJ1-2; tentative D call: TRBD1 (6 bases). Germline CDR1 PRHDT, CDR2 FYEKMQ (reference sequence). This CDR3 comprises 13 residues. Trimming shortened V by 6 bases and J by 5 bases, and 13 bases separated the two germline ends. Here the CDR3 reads CASRPGQSYGYTF. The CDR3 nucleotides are TGTGCCAGCAGACCTGGACAGTCGTATGGCTACACCTTC.

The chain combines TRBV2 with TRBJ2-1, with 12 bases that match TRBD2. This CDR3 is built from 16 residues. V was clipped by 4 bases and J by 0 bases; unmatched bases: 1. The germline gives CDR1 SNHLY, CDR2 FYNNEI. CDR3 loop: CASSGLAGDSYNEQFF. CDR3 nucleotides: TGTGCCAGCAGTGGACTAGCGGGGGACTCCTACAATGAGCAGTTCTTC.

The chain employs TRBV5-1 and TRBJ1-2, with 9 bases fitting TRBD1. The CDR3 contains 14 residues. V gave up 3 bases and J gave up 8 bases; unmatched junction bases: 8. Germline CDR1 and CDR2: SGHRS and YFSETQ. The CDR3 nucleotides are TGCGCCAGCAGCTCCTTCGGACAGGGGATAGGCTACACCTTC. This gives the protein CASSSFGQGIGYTF.

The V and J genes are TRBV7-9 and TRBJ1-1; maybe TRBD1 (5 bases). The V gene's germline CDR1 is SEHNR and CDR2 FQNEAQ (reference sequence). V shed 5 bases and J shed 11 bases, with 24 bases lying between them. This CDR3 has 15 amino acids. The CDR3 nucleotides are TGTGCCAGCAGCCCGATAGGGACTTCTTCCTATGACGCTTTCTTT. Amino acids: CASSPIGTSSYDAFF.

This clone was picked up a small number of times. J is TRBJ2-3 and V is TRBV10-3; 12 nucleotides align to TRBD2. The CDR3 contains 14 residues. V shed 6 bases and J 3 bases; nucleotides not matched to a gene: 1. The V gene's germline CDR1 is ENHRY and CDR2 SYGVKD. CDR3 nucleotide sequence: TGTGCCATCAGAGGGACTAGCGGGACAGATACGCAGTATTTT. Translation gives CAIRGTSGTDTQYF.

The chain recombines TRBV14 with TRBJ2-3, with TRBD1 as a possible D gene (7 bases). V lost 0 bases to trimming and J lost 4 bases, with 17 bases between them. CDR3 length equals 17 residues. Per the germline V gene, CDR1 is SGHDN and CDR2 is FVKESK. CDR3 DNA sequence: TGTGCCAGCAGCCAAGATTTGGCGGGACAGACTCCAGATACGCAGTATTTT. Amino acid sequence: CASSQDLAGQTPDTQYF.

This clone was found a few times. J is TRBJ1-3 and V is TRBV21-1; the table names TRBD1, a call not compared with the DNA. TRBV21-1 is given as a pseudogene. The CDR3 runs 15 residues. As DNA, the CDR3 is TGTGCCAGCAGCACGTACAGGGATTCTGGAAACACCATATATTTT. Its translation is CASSTYRDSGNTIYF.

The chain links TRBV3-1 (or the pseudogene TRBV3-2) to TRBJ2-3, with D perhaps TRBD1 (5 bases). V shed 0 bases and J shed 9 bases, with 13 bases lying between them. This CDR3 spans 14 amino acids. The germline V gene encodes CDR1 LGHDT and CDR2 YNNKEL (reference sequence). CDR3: CASSQDQGRRTQYF. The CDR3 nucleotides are TGTGCCAGCAGCCAAGATCAGGGCAGAAGGACGCAGTATTTT.

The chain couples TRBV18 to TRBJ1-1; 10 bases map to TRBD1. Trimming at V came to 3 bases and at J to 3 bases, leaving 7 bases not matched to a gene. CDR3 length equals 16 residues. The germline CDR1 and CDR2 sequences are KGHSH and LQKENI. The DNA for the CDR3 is TGTGCCAGCTCACCGCGGAGGACAGGGGGGGACACTGAAGCTTTCTTT. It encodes CASSPRRTGGDTEAFF.

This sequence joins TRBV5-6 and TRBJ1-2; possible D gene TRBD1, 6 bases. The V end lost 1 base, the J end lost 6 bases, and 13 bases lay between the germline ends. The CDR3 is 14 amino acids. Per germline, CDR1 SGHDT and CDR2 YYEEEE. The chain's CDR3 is CASSLRAGAHGYTF. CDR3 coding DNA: TGTGCCAGCAGCTTGCGGGCAGGGGCACATGGCTACACCTTC.